A single sample is the source of the 3 T cell receptor beta chains below, sequenced in a study of blood T cell repertoires in COVID-19. TCRdb keeps only in-frame clones here, not all; method: immunoSEQ multiplex PCR. The repertoire holds a few hundred thousand clones, 80% to 90% seen once, with about 8% in the top ten. Sequenced material: peripheral blood. The source of these receptors is a woman in her forties or fifties who had recovered from COVID-19.

The V gene is TRBV19, the J gene TRBJ1-5; a possible D gene is TRBD1 (5 bases). Germline V gene sequence: CDR1 LNHDA, CDR2 SQIVND (reference sequence). Trimming pared 7 bases from V and 5 bases from J, leaving 21 bases between. There are 16 residues in the CDR3. The chain's CDR3 is CASTPPGRGADQPQHF. The CDR3 DNA reads as TGTGCCAGTACCCCCCCGGGGAGGGGAGCTGATCAGCCCCAGCATTTT.

The chain carries TRBV11-2 and TRBJ2-2; 8 bases are a match to TRBD1. Germline values: CDR1 SGHAT, CDR2 FQNNGV. Trimming at V came to 1 base and at J to 8 bases, leaving 3 bases not matched to a gene. The CDR3 runs 14 residues. This CDR3 is CASSLVDRVGELFF. The CDR3 DNA follows: TGTGCCAGCAGCTTAGTGGACAGGGTAGGGGAGCTGTTTTTT.

The chain uses TRBV7-3 and TRBJ2-3; the D gene is possibly TRBD2 (7 bases). CDR1 and CDR2 from the germline V gene are SGHTA and FQGTGA. Trimming stripped 10 bases from V and 1 base from J, with 12 bases between. The CDR3 runs to 13 residues. CDR3 region: CATAGAGTDTQYF. DNA of the CDR3: TGTGCCACCGCGGGGGCGGGCACAGATACGCAGTATTTT.